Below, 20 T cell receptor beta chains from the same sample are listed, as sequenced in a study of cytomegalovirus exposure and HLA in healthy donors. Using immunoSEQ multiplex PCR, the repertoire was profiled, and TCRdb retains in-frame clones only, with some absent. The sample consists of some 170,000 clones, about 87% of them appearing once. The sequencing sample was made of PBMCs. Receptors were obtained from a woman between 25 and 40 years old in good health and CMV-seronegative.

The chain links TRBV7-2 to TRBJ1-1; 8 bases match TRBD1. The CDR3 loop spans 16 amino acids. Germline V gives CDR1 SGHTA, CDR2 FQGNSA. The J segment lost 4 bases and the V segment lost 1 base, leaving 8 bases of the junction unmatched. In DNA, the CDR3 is TGTGCCAGCAGCTTAGGAGGCGGGACAGGAGGCACTGAAGCTTTCTTT. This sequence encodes CASSLGGGTGGTEAFF.

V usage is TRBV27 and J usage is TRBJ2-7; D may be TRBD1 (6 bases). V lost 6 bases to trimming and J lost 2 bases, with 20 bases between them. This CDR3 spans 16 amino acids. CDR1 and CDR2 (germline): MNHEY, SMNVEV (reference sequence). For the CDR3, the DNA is TGTGCCAGCAGCCCCCACAGGGAAGAGGGGACCTACGAGCAGTACTTC. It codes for CASSPHREEGTYEQYF.

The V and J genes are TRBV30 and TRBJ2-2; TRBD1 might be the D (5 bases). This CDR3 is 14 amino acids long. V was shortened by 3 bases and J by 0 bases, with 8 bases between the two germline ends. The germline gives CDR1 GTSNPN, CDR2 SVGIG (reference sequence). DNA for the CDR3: TGTGCCTGGAGGGACACCCCGAACACCGGGGAGCTGTTTTTT. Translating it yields CAWRDTPNTGELFF.

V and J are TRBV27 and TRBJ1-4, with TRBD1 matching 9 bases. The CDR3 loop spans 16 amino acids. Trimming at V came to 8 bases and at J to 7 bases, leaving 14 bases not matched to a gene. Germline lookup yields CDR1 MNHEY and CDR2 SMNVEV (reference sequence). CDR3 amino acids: CASWGTGTGNSEKLFF. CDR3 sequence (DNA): TGTGCCAGCTGGGGAACCGGGACAGGGAATAGTGAAAAACTGTTTTTT.

As DNA, the CDR3 is TGCGCCAGCAGCCAAGGGGGAACCTTGTTGAACAGGGGCGAGAACTATGGCTACACCTTC. This translates into CASSQGGTLLNRGENYGYTF. The chain combines TRBV4-1 with TRBJ1-2; 7 bases match TRBD1. The CDR3 spans 20 residues. The V segment lost 1 base and the J segment 2 bases; nucleotides outside the gene matches: 19. Germline CDR1 and CDR2: MGHRA and YSYEKL.

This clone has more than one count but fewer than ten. Written as DNA, the CDR3 is TGTGCCAGCAGCGTGGGACTACCGCCCTACGAGCAGTACTTC. Translation gives CASSVGLPPYEQYF. The chain combines TRBV7-2 with TRBJ2-7; 7 bases match TRBD2. The CDR3 spans 14 residues. CDR1 and CDR2 from the germline V gene are SGHTA and FQGNSA. Trimming took 5 bases from V and 2 from J; bases not matched to a gene: 6.

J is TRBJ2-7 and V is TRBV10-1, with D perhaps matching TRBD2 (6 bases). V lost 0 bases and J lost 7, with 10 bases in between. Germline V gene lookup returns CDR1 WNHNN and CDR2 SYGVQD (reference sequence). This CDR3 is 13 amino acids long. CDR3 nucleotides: TGCGCCAGCAGTGAGTCTAGCGGTGGGGAGCAGTACTTC. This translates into CASSESSGGEQYF.

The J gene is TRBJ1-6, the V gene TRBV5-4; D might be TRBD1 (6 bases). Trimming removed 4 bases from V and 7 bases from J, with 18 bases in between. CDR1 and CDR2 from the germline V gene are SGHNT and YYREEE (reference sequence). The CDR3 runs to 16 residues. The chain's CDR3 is CASSQDGGAQNSPLHF. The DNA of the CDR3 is TGTGCCAGCAGCCAAGATGGGGGGGCCCAGAATTCACCCCTCCACTTT.

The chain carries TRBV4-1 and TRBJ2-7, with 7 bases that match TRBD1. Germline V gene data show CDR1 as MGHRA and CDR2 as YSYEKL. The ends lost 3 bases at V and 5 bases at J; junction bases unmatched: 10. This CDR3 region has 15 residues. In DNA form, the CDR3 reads TGCGCCAGCAGCCAGACGGGACAGTATTTAGACGAGCAGTACTTC. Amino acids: CASSQTGQYLDEQYF.

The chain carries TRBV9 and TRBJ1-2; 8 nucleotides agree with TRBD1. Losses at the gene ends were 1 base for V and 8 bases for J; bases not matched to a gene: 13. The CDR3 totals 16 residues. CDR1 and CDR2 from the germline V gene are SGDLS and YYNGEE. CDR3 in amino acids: CASSVSDRVISWGYTF. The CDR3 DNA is TGTGCCAGCAGCGTATCGGACAGGGTAATTTCTTGGGGCTACACCTTC.

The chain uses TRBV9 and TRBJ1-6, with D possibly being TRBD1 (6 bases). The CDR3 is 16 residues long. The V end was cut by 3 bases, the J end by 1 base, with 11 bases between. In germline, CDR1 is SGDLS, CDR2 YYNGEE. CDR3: CASSAAQGSYNSPLHF. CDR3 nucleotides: TGTGCCAGCAGCGCCGCACAGGGATCCTATAATTCACCCCTCCACTTT.

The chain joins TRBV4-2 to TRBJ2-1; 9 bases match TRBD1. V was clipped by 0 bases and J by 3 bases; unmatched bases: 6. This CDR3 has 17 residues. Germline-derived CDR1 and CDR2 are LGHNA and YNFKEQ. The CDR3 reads CASSQEPGTGLYNEQFF. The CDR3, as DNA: TGTGCCAGCAGCCAAGAACCCGGGACAGGGCTCTACAATGAGCAGTTCTTC.

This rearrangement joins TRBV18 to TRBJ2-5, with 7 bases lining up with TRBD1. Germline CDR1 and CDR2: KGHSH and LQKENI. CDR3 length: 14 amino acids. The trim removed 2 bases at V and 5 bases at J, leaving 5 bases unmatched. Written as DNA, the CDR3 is TGTGCCAGCTCACCAGACAGGGTGGAGGAGACCCAGTACTTC. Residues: CASSPDRVEETQYF.

The CDR3 DNA sequence: TGTGCCAGCAGTTTTTCTAGTGTGGGACAACCGTCCTACAATGAGCAGTTCTTC. Amino acids: CASSFSSVGQPSYNEQFF. The rearrangement joins TRBV2 to TRBJ2-1; a weak D match, TRBD1 (6 bases). This CDR3 has 18 residues. V was shortened by 5 bases and J by 1 base, with 21 bases between the two germline ends. The V gene's germline CDR1 is SNHLY and CDR2 FYNNEI.

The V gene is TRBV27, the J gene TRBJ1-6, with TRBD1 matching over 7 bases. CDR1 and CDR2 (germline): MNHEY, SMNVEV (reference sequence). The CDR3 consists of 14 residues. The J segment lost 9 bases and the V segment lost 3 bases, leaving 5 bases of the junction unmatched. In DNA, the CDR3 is TGTGCCAGCAGTTTCGGGACAGAGGGTTCACCCCTCCACTTT. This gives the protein CASSFGTEGSPLHF.

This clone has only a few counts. The CDR3 spells CASSLAGAWEAFF. The CDR3, as DNA: TGTGCCAGCAGCTTAGCGGGGGCCTGGGAAGCTTTCTTT. J is TRBJ1-1 and V is TRBV7-2; TRBD1 might be the D (6 bases). Trimming left V 0 bases short and J 8 bases short, with 10 bases between. Germline CDR1 is SGHTA and CDR2 is FQGNSA. This CDR3 is built from 13 residues.

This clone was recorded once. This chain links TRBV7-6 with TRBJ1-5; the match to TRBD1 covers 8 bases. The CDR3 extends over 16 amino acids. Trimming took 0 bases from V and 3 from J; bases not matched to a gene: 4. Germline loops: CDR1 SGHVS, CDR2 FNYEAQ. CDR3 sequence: CASSLAPGGINQPQHF. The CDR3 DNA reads TGTGCCAGCAGCTTAGCGCCAGGGGGCATCAATCAGCCCCAGCATTTT.

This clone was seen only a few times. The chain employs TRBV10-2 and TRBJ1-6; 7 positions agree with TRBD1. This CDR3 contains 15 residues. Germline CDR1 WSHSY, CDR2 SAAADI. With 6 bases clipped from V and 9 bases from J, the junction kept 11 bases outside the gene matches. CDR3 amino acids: CASSRSTGQGSPLHF. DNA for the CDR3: TGCGCCAGCAGCCGTTCGACAGGGCAGGGTTCACCCCTCCACTTT.

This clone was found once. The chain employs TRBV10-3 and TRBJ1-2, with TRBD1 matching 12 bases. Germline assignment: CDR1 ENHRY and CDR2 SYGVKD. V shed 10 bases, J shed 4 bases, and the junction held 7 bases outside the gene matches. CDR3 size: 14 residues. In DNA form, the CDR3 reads TGTGCCACCGGGACAGGGGGCTTCGGCTATGGCTACACCTTC. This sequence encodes CATGTGGFGYGYTF.

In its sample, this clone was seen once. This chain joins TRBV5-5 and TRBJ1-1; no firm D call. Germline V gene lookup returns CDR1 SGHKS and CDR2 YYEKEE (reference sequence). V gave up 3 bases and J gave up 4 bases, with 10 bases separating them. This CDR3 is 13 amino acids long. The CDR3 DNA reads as TGTGCCAGCAGCTCAACCGGTTCCACTGAAGCTTTCTTT. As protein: CASSSTGSTEAFF.